The 24 T cell receptor beta chains below all came from one sample that was sequenced in a study of blood T cell repertoires in COVID-19. Assay used: immunoSEQ multiplex PCR; TCRdb lists only in-frame clones, some missing. Of roughly 230,000 clones detected, 85% to 90% appear once; the ten largest clones hold 4.6%. The sample consisted of peripheral blood. The source of these receptors is a woman aged 35 to 49 who had recovered from COVID-19.

The chain carries TRBV5-6 and TRBJ2-7; no reliable D call. Per germline, CDR1 SGHDT and CDR2 YYEEEE. V lost 0 bases and J lost 3, with 7 bases in between. The CDR3 consists of 13 residues. The CDR3 loop reads CASSLGQFYEQYF. CDR3 sequence (DNA): TGTGCCAGCAGCTTGGGTCAGTTCTACGAGCAGTACTTC.

The gene calls are TRBV4-3 and TRBJ1-4; no clear D. CDR1 and CDR2 (germline): LGHNA, YSLEER. The CDR3 extends over 14 amino acids. Trimming pared 1 base from V and 6 bases from J, leaving 9 bases between. CDR3 sequence reads: CASSQVGRDEKLFF. CDR3 DNA sequence: TGCGCCAGCAGCCAAGTCGGGCGGGATGAAAAACTGTTTTTT.

This clone was counted only a few times. This chain joins TRBV2 and TRBJ1-6; 7 nucleotides agree with TRBD1. Per germline, CDR1 SNHLY and CDR2 FYNNEI. J was trimmed by 5 bases and V by 4 bases; bases with no gene match: 5. CDR3 length: 15 residues. The CDR3 here is CASSGQTGNNSPLHF. The CDR3 DNA sequence: TGTGCCAGCAGTGGGCAGACAGGGAATAATTCACCCCTCCACTTT.

The V call is TRBV12-5, the J call TRBJ1-2, with TRBD1 matching 7 bases. Germline CDR1 and CDR2: LGHNT and FRNRAP. V was clipped by 7 bases and J by 2 bases; unmatched bases: 4. The CDR3 has 13 residues. The CDR3 reads CASARQGNYGYTF. For the CDR3, the DNA is TGTGCTAGTGCCCGACAGGGAAACTATGGCTACACCTTC.

V is TRBV19 and J is TRBJ1-1; 12 bases map to TRBD1. This CDR3 has 15 residues. Looked up from germline, CDR1 is LNHDA and CDR2 is SQIVND (reference sequence). V lost 4 bases and J lost 3; bases outside the gene matches: 3. CDR3 nucleotides: TGTGCCAGTAGTAGGGACAGGGGGCTGGACACTGAAGCTTTCTTT. Its protein product is CASSRDRGLDTEAFF.

The chain is built from TRBV19 and TRBJ1-2; 7 bases are a match to TRBD1. V lost 4 bases to trimming and J lost 4 bases; unmatched junction nucleotides: 6. Germline V CDR1 and CDR2: LNHDA, SQIVND (reference sequence). The CDR3 length is 14 residues. CDR3 DNA sequence: TGTGCCAGTAGTAAACAGGGGTTCGCCTATGGCTACACCTTC. Its protein is CASSKQGFAYGYTF.

The gene calls are TRBV5-4 and TRBJ2-3; possibly TRBD2 for D (5 bases). The germline gives CDR1 SGHNT, CDR2 YYREEE (reference sequence). The CDR3 is 17 amino acids. The ends were cut back, 0 bases at V and 2 bases at J, with 16 bases in the middle. DNA of the CDR3: TGTGCCAGCAGCTTGGCCGCCGGCGGGCTAAACACAGATACGCAGTATTTT. The encoded protein is CASSLAAGGLNTDTQYF.

This clone was detected only a few times. The rearrangement uses TRBV4-1 and TRBJ1-1; D is undetermined. Germline CDR1 reads MGHRA; CDR2 reads YSYEKL. Trimming stripped 0 bases from V and 1 base from J, with 9 bases between. The CDR3 is 15 residues long. CDR3 coding DNA: TGCGCCAGCAGCCAAGATTATTCCGGGAACACTGAAGCTTTCTTT. Translating it yields CASSQDYSGNTEAFF.

The genes are TRBV3-1 (or the pseudogene TRBV3-2) and TRBJ2-5; 7 bases fit TRBD1. Germline trimming cut 5 bases from V and 6 bases from J; bases unmatched to any gene: 6. This CDR3 is built from 13 residues. Germline lookup yields CDR1 LGHDT and CDR2 YNNKEL (reference sequence). The CDR3 sequence: CASSDQGVKTQYF. As DNA, the CDR3 is TGTGCCAGCAGCGACCAGGGGGTAAAGACCCAGTACTTC.

This chain joins TRBV6-5 and TRBJ2-7; D might be TRBD2 (6 bases). This CDR3 comprises 13 residues. Germline V gene sequence: CDR1 MNHEY, CDR2 SVGAGI. With 0 bases removed from V and 7 bases from J, the gap between germline ends came to 10 bases. The CDR3 region has the DNA TGTGCCAGCAGTTACTCGCTAGCGAGTGAGCAGTACGTC. Translated: CASSYSLASEQYV.

CDR3 in DNA: TGTGCCAGCAGTTACTCTCGCAGGGATGGTGAAGCTTTCTTT. It codes for CASSYSRRDGEAFF. This chain uses TRBV6-2 or TRBV6-3 with TRBJ1-1; D perhaps matches TRBD1 (5 bases). CDR1 is MNHEY, CDR2 SVGEGT, per germline. The CDR3 sequence is 14 residues long. V gave up 0 bases and J gave up 7 bases, with 12 bases separating them.

The J gene is TRBJ2-4, the V gene TRBV6-5, with 7 bases that match TRBD2. The length of the CDR3 is 16 residues. The J segment lost 0 bases and the V segment lost 4 bases, leaving 6 bases of the junction unmatched. Germline lookup yields CDR1 MNHEY and CDR2 SVGAGI. CDR3 DNA sequence: TGTGCCAGCAGTTCCCTACCTAGCGGAGCCAAAAACATTCAGTACTTC. Its protein product is CASSSLPSGAKNIQYF.

Comments on this clone: It is unclear where the CDR3 begins or ends on the DNA, so no DNA is shown, and the CDR3 is as TCRdb lists it. The chain uses TRBV19 and TRBJ1-5. CDR1 is LNHDA, CDR2 SQIVND, per germline (reference sequence). A total of 15 residues make up the CDR3, ends included. The CDR3 loop reads CASTSGVFFNQPQHF.

DNA for the CDR3: TGTGCCAGCAGCTTGGGTCTAGCGGGAGAATCCCCCCGCTACAATGAGCAGTTCTTC. Translating gives CASSLGLAGESPRYNEQFF. This sequence joins TRBV7-9 and TRBJ2-1, with 10 bases that match TRBD2. This CDR3 is built from 19 residues. Germline values: CDR1 SEHNR, CDR2 FQNEAQ (reference sequence). V lost 3 bases and J lost 3; bases outside the gene matches: 14.

The genes are TRBV11-2 and TRBJ2-3; D perhaps matches TRBD2 (5 bases). The CDR3 covers 17 residues. The V gene's germline CDR1 is SGHAT and CDR2 FQNNGV. Trimming left V 2 bases short and J 0 bases short, with 15 bases between. In DNA form, the CDR3 reads TGTGCCAGCAGCTTATTGGACTTCCGTACTAGCACAGATACGCAGTATTTT. This encodes CASSLLDFRTSTDTQYF.

The V gene is TRBV2, the J gene TRBJ2-7, with D perhaps TRBD1 (6 bases). With 6 bases removed from V and 0 bases from J, the gap between germline ends came to 15 bases. There are 15 residues in the CDR3. CDR1 is SNHLY and CDR2 is FYNNEI in the germline V gene. The CDR3 sequence is CASSPQGRSSYEQYF. Here the CDR3 DNA reads TGTGCCAGCAGCCCACAGGGACGAAGCTCCTACGAGCAGTACTTC. The full variable domain, with the rest looked up from reference TRBV2 and TRBJ2-7, is EPEVTQTPSHQVTQMGQEVILRCVPISNHLYFYWYRQILGQKVEFLVSFYNNEISEKSEIFDDQFSVERPDGSNFTLKIRSTKLEDSAMYFCASSPQGRSSYEQYFGPGTRLTVT.

This chain links TRBV30 with TRBJ2-7; tentative D call: TRBD1 (6 bases). The CDR3 runs to 14 residues. V was shortened by 3 bases and J by 4 bases, with 16 bases between the two germline ends. CDR1 and CDR2 from the germline V gene are GTSNPN and SVGIG (reference sequence). The CDR3: CAWRSQGKGYEQYF. The DNA of the CDR3 is TGTGCCTGGAGATCACAGGGAAAAGGTTACGAGCAGTACTTC.

The V call is TRBV2, the J call TRBJ2-5, with a possible D match to TRBD1 (6 bases). Germline-derived CDR1 and CDR2 are SNHLY and FYNNEI. With 4 bases removed from V and 2 bases from J, the gap between germline ends came to 14 bases. This CDR3 spans 15 amino acids. The CDR3, as DNA: TGTGCCAGCAGTGTTTCGGCAGGGGCTCAAGAGACCCAGTACTTC. Translation gives CASSVSAGAQETQYF.

The chain employs TRBV3-1 (or the pseudogene TRBV3-2) and TRBJ2-7; tentative D call: TRBD1 (6 bases). The CDR3 extends over 14 amino acids. The ends were cut back, 3 bases at V and 0 bases at J, with 9 bases in the middle. CDR1 LGHDT and CDR2 YNNKEL come from the germline V gene (reference sequence). This chain's CDR3 is CASSQTGSSYEQYF. The CDR3 DNA sequence: TGTGCCAGCAGCCAGACAGGAAGCTCCTACGAGCAGTACTTC.

For this clone: A read error may produce the germline difference seen at one junction end. The rearrangement joins TRBV7-9 to TRBJ2-6; perhaps TRBD1 as D (6 bases). Germline assignment: CDR1 SEHNR and CDR2 FQNEAQ (reference sequence). This CDR3 contains 13 residues. CDR3: CASHRAGANILTF. The DNA of the CDR3 is TGTGCCAGCCACAGGGCTGGGGCCAACATCCTGACTTTC.

The chain carries TRBV3-1 (or the pseudogene TRBV3-2) and TRBJ2-3; 10 bases agree with TRBD1. The junction had 1 base not matched to a gene; V was cut back by 1 base and J by 6 bases. The CDR3 sequence is 14 residues long. Looked up from germline, CDR1 is LGHDT and CDR2 is YNNKEL (reference sequence). In DNA form, the CDR3 reads TGTGCCAGCAGCCAAGGACAGGGGGCGGATACGCAGTATTTT. Protein product: CASSQGQGADTQYF.

This rearrangement joins TRBV2 to TRBJ1-2; no definite D call. The CDR3 consists of 12 residues. The V and J ends lost 6 bases and 1 base respectively, with 6 bases between them. The V gene's germline CDR1 is SNHLY and CDR2 FYNNEI. The CDR3 region is CASSVSNYGYTF. In nucleotides, the CDR3 is TGTGCCAGCAGCGTCAGTAACTATGGCTACACCTTC.

This rearrangement joins TRBV6-5 to TRBJ1-1, with D unclear. The germline V and J ends were trimmed by 0 bases and 6 bases, with 11 bases remaining between them. Germline loops: CDR1 MNHEY, CDR2 SVGAGI. This CDR3 is built from 14 residues. CDR3: CASSYSIAGSEAFF. DNA of the CDR3: TGTGCCAGCAGTTACTCGATAGCTGGGTCTGAAGCTTTCTTT.

CDR3 residues: CASSQEGASGGWSSYNEQFF. The DNA of the CDR3 is TGCGCCAGCAGCCAAGAGGGGGCTAGCGGGGGGTGGAGCTCCTACAATGAGCAGTTCTTC. The chain joins TRBV4-1 to TRBJ2-1, with 11 nucleotides matching TRBD2. There are 20 residues in the CDR3. V lost 0 bases, J lost 0 bases, and 10 bases stayed unmatched. Germline values: CDR1 MGHRA, CDR2 YSYEKL.